The TCR beta chain described here comes from a study of response to subunit inactivated influenza vaccine. Study-level findings and limits: T cells newly recruited by each seasonal influenza vaccination are few, the authors suggested.

TCRdb passed the RT-PCR reads through MiXCR, listing each CDR3 protein once. The data hold over 400,000 distinct CDR3 sequences, with 10% to 15% observed a single time. Germline CDR1 is MDHEN and CDR2 is SYDVKM. V lost 4 bases and J 0 bases, leaving 16 bases between the germline ends. The CDR3 length is 17 residues. This clonotype appeared a few times. Its target is not known. This chain links TRBV28 with TRBJ2-1; either TRBD1 or TRBD2 may fit D (5 bases each). This clonotype originated in a man aged 50-60 years who received an inactivated influenza vaccine. The starting material was PBMCs from blood, obtained 45 days after vaccination. The DNA of the CDR3 is TGTGCCAGCAGTTCGGTCGGGGCAGCGGACTCCTACAATGAGCAGTTCTTC. Residues: CASSSVGAADSYNEQFF.